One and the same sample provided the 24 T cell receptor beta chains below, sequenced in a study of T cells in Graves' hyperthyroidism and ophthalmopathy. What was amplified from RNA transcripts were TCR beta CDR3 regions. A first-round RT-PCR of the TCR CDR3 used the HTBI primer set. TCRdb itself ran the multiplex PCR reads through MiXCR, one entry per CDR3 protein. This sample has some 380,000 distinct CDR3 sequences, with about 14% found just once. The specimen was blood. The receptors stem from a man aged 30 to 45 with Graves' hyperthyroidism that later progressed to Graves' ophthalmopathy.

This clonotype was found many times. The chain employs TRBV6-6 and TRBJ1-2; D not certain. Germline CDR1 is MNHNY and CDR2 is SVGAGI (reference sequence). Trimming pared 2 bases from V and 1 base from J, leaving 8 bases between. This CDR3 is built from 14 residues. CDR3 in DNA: TGTGCCAGCAGTTACGGGCGGATTAACTATGGCTACACCTTC. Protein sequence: CASSYGRINYGYTF.

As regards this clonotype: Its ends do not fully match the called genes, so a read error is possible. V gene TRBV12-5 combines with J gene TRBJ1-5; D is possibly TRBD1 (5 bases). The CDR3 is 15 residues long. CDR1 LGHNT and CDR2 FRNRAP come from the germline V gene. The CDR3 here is CASGQTGYSNRPQHF. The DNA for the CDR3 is TGTGCTAGTGGCCAAACAGGATATAGCAATCGGCCCCAGCATTTT.

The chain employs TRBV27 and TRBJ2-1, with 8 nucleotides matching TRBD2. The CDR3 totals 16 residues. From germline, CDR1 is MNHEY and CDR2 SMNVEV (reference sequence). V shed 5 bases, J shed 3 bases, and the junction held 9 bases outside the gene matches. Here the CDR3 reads CASSTPSGGLYNEQFF. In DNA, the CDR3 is TGTGCCAGCAGTACCCCGAGCGGGGGACTCTACAATGAGCAGTTCTTC.

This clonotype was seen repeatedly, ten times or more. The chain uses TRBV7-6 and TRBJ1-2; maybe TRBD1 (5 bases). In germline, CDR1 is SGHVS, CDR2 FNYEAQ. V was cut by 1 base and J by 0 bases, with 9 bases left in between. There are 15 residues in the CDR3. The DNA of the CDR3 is TGTGCCAGCAGCTTAGGAGCAGGGTCTAACTATGGCTACACCTTC. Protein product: CASSLGAGSNYGYTF.

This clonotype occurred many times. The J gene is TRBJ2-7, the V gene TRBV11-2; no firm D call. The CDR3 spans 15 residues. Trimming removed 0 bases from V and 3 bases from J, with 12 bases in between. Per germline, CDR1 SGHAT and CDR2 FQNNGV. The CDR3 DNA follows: TGTGCCAGCAGCTTAGATCTTGGACGGTTCTACGAGCAGTACTTC. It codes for CASSLDLGRFYEQYF.

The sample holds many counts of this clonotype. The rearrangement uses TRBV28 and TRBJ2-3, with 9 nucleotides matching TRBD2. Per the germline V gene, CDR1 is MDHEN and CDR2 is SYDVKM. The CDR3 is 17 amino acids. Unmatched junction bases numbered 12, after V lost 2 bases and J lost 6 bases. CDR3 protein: CASSLGGAGGQGDTQYF. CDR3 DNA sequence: TGTGCCAGCAGTTTAGGCGGTGCGGGGGGGCAGGGGGATACGCAGTATTTT. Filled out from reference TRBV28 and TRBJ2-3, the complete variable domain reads DVKVTQSSRYLVKRTGEKVFLECVQDMDHENMFWYRQDPGLGLRLIYFSYDVKMKEKGDIPEGYSVSREKKERFSLILESASTNQTSMYLCASSLGGAGGQGDTQYFGPGTRLTVL.

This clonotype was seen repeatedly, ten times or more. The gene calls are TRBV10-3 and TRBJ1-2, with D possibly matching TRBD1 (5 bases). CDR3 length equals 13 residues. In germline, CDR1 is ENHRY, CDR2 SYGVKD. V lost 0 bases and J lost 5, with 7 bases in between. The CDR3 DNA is TGTGCCATCAGTGAGTCGACAGCTTATGGCTACACCTTC. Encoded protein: CAISESTAYGYTF.

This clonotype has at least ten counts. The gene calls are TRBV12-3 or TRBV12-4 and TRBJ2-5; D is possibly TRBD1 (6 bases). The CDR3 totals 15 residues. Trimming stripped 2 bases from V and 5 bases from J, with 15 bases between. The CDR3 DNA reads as TGTGCCAGCAGTTTATTTGGACAGTTAATGGAGACCCAGTACTTC. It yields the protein CASSLFGQLMETQYF.

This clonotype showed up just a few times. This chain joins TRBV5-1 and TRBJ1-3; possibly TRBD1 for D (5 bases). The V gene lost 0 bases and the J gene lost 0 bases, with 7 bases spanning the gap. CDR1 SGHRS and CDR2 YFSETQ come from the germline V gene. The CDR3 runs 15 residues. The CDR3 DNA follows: TGCGCCAGCAGCTTGGACCAGGGCTCTGGAAACACCATATATTTT. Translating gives CASSLDQGSGNTIYF.

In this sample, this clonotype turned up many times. DNA for the CDR3: TGTGCCAGCAGCCCCGGCCCGGGGGCCTCCTACGAGCAGTACTTC. Protein sequence: CASSPGPGASYEQYF. The rearrangement uses TRBV28 and TRBJ2-7, with D perhaps given as TRBD1 or TRBD2 (6 bases each). Germline-derived CDR1 and CDR2 are MDHEN and SYDVKM. The V end lost 6 bases, the J end lost 0 bases, and 15 bases lay between the germline ends. The CDR3 has 15 amino acids.

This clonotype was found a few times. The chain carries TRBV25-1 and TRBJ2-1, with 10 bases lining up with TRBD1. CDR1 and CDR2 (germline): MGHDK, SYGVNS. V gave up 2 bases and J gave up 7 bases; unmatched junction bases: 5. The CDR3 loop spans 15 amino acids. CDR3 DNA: TGTGCCAGCAGTGAACCCCGGGACAGGGGTAATGAGCAGTTCTTC. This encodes CASSEPRDRGNEQFF.

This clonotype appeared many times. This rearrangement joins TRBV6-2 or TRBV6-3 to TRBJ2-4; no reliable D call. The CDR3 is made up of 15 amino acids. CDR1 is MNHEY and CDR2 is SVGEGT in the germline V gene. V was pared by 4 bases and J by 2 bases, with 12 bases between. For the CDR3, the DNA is TGTGCCAGCAGTTCAGCCGGTAGGACCAAAAACATTCAGTACTTC. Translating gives CASSSAGRTKNIQYF.

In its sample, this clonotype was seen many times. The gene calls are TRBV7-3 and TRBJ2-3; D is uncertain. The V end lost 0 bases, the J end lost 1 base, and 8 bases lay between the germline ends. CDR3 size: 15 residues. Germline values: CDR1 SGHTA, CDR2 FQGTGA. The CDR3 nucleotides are TGTGCCAGCAGCTTAACCCCCTGGGGCACAGATACGCAGTATTTT. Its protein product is CASSLTPWGTDTQYF.

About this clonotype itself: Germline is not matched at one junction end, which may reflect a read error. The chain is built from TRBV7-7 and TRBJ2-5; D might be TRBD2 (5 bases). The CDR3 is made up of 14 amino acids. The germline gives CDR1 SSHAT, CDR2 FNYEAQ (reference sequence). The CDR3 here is CASSLAMVPETQYF. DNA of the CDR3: TGTGCTAGCAGCTTAGCGATGGTCCCGGAGACCCAGTACTTC.

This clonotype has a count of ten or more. CDR3 in DNA: TGTGCCAGCAGCCCTGTAGGGGGGGCCGGGTATACCGGGGAGCTGTTTTTT. Amino acids: CASSPVGGAGYTGELFF. The chain has TRBV11-3 and TRBJ2-2, with TRBD2 as a possible D gene (7 bases). Looked up from germline, CDR1 is SGHNT and CDR2 is YENEEA. The ends were cut back, 5 bases at V and 5 bases at J, with 21 bases in the middle. This CDR3 region has 17 residues.

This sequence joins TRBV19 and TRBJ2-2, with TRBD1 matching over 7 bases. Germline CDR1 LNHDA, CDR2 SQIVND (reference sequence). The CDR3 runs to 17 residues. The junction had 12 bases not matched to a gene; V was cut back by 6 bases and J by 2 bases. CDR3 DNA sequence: TGTGCCAGTAGCGCAGCCCGACAGGGCGGAAACACCGGGGAGCTGTTTTTT. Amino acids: CASSAARQGGNTGELFF.

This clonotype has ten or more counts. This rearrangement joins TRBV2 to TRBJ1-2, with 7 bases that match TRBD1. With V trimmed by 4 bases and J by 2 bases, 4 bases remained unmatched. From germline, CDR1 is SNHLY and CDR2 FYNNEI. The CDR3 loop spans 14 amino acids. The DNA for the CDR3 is TGTGCCAGCAGTGGACAGGGCGAGAACTATGGCTACACCTTC. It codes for CASSGQGENYGYTF.

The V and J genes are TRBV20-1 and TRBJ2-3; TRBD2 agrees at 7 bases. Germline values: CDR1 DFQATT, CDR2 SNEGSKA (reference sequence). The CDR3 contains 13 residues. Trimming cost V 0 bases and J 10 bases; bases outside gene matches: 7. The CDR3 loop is CSARDPSGYSQYF. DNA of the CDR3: TGCAGTGCTAGAGACCCTAGCGGTTACTCGCAGTATTTT.

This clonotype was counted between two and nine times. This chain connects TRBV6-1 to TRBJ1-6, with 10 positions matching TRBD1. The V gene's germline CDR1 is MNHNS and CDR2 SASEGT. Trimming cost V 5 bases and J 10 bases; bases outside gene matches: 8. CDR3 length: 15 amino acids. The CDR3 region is CASSSPRDRGSPLHF. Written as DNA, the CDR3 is TGTGCCAGCAGTTCCCCCCGGGACAGGGGATCACCCCTCCACTTT.

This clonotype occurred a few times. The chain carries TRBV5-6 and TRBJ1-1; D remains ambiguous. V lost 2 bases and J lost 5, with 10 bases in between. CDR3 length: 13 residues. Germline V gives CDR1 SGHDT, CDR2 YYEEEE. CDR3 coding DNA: TGTGCCAGCAGCTTAAGGGATAGGACTGAAGCTTTCTTT. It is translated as CASSLRDRTEAFF.

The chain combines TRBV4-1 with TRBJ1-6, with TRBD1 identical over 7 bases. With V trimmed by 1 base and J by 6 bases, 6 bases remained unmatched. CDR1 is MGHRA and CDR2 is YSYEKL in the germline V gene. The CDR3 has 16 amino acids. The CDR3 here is CASSQVDRDSNSPLHF. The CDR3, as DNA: TGCGCCAGCAGCCAAGTCGATCGGGACAGTAATTCACCCCTCCACTTT.

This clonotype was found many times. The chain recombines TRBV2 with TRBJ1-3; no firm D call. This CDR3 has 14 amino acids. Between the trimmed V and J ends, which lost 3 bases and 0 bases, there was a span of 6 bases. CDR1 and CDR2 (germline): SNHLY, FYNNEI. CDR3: CASSDLLSGNTIYF. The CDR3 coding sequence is TGTGCCAGCAGTGATCTCCTCTCTGGAAACACCATATATTTT. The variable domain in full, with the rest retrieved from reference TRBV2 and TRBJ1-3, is EPEVTQTPSHQVTQMGQEVILRCVPISNHLYFYWYRQILGQKVEFLVSFYNNEISEKSEIFDDQFSVERPDGSNFTLKIRSTKLEDSAMYFCASSDLLSGNTIYFGEGSWLTVV.

The CDR3 DNA reads TGTGCCAGCAGCGATAGCGGGGGGGCCTACAATGAGCAGTTCTTC. Amino acids: CASSDSGGAYNEQFF. The chain employs TRBV9 and TRBJ2-1; TRBD2 aligns across 11 bases. Germline CDR1 is SGDLS and CDR2 is YYNGEE. V lost 3 bases, J lost 2 bases, and 1 base stayed unmatched. The CDR3 loop spans 15 amino acids.

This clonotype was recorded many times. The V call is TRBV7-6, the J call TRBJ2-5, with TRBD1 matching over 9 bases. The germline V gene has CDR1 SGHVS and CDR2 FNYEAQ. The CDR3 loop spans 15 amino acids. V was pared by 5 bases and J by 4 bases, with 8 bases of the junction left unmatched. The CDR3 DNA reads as TGTGCCAGCAGCCCGCGGGACAGGGATTTAGAGACCCAGTACTTC. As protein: CASSPRDRDLETQYF.